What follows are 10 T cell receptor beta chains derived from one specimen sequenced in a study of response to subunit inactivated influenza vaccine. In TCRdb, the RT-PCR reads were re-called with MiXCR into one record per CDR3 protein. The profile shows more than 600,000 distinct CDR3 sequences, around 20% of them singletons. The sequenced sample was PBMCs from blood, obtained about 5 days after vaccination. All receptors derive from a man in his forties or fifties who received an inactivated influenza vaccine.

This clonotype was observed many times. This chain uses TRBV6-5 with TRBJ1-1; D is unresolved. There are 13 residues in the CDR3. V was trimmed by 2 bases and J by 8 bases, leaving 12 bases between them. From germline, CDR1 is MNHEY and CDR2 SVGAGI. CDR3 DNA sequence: TGTGCCAGCAGTTACCGTCGGACGTCCGAAGCTTTCTTT. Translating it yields CASSYRRTSEAFF.

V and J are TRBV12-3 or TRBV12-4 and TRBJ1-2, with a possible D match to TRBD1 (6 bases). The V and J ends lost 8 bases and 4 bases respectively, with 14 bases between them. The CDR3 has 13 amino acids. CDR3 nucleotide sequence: TGTGCCAGCGGTCCAGGGGAGGGCTATGGCTACACCTTC. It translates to CASGPGEGYGYTF.

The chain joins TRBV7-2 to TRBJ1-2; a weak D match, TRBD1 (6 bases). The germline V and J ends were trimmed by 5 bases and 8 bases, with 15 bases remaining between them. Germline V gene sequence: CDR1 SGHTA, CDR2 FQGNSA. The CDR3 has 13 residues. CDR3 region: CASSPNPGGGYTF. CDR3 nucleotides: TGTGCCAGCAGCCCCAATCCGGGGGGCGGCTACACCTTC.

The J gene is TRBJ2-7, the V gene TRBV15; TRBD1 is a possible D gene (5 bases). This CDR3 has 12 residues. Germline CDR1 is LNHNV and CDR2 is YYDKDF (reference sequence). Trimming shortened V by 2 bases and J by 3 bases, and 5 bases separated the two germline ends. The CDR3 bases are TGTGCCACCAGCAGACAGGGCTACGAGCAGTACTTC. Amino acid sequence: CATSRQGYEQYF.

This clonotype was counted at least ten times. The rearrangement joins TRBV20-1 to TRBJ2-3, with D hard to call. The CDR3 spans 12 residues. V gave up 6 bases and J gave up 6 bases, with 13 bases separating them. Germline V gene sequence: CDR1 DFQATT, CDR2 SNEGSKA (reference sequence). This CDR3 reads CSATGPPDTQYF. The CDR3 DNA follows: TGCAGTGCCACGGGCCCCCCGGATACGCAGTATTTT.

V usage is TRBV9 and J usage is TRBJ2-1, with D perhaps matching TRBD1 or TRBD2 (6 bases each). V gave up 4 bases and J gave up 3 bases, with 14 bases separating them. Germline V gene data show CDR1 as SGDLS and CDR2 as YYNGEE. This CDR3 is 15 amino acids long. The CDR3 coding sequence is TGTGCCAGCAGCCCCTCGGGGGCAGTCTACAATGAGCAGTTCTTC. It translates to CASSPSGAVYNEQFF.

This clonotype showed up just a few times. Written as DNA, the CDR3 is TGCAGTGCTAGCGGGAGGAGTTATGGCGGGGAGCTGTTTTTT. As protein: CSASGRSYGGELFF. The rearrangement joins TRBV20-1 to TRBJ2-2; 7 bases are shared with TRBD2. This CDR3 has 14 residues. After removal of 3 bases from V and 7 bases from J, the junction contained 8 bases not matched to a gene. Per germline, CDR1 DFQATT and CDR2 SNEGSKA (reference sequence).

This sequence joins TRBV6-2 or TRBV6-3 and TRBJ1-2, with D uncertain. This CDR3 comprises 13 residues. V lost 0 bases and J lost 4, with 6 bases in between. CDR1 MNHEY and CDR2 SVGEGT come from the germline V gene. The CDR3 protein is CASSYSTFYGYTF. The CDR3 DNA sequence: TGTGCCAGCAGTTACTCGACATTCTATGGCTACACCTTC.

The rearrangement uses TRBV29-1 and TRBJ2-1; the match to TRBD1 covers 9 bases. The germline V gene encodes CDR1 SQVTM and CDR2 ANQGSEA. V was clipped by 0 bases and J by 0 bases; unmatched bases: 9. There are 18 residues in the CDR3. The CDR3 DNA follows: TGCAGCGTTGAAGAAAAGGGGTGGGACAGGGACTCCTACAATGAGCAGTTCTTC. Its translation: CSVEEKGWDRDSYNEQFF.

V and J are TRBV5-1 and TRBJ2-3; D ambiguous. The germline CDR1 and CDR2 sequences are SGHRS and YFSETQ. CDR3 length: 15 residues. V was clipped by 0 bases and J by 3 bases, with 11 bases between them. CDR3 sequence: CASSLDAIRTDTQYF. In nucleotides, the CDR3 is TGCGCCAGCAGCTTGGATGCTATTAGGACAGATACGCAGTATTTT.